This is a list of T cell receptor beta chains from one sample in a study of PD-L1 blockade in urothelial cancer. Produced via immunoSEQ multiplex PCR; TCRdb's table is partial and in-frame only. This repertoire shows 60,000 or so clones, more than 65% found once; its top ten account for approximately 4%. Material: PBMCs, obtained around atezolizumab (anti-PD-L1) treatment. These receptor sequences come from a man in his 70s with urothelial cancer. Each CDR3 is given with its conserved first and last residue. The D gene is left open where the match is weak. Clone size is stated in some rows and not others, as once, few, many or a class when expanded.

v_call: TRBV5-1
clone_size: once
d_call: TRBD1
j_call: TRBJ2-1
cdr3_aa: CASSLWAGTGTHNEQFF
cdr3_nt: TGCGCCAGCAGCTTGTGGGCCGGGACAGGGACCCACAATGAGCAGTTCTTC

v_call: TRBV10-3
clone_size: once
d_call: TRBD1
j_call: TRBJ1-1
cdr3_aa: CAISARQGSTEAFF
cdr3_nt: TGTGCCATCAGTGCAAGACAGGGTAGCACTGAAGCTTTCTTT

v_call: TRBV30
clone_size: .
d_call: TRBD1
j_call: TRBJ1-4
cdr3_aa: CARKGQANEKLFF
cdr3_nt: TGTGCCCGGAAGGGACAGGCTAATGAAAAACTGTTTTTT

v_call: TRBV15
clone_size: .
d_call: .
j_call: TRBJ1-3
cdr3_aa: CATSRGLEAPLPYF
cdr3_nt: TGTGCCACCAGCAGAGGGCTGGAGGCCCCTCTCCCCTATTTT

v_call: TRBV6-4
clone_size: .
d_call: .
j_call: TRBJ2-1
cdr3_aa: CASSLTSSSYNEQFF
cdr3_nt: TGTGCCAGCAGCCTGACTAGTTCCTCCTACAATGAGCAGTTCTTC

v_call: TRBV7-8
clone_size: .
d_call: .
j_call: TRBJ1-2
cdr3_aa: CASSFRRGLILYGYTF
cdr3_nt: TGTGCCAGCAGCTTCAGGCGGGGCCTGATCCTTTATGGCTACACCTTC

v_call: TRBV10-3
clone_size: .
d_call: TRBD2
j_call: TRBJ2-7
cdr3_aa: CAISESASGRYEQYF
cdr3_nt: TGTGCCATCAGTGAGTCAGCTAGCGGGAGATACGAGCAGTACTTC

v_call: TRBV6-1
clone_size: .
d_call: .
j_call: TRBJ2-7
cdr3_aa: CASSEVPSEQYF
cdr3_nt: TGTGCCAGCAGTGAAGTCCCCAGCGAGCAGTACTTC

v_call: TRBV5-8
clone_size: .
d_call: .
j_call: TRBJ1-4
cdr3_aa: CASSGGLVLVANEKLFF
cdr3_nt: TGTGCCAGCAGTGGGGGACTAGTACTAGTGGCTAATGAAAAACTGTTTTTT

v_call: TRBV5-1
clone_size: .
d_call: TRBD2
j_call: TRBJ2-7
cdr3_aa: CASSSGLAGVPYEQYF
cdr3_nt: TGCGCCAGCAGCTCGGGACTAGCGGGAGTCCCCTACGAGCAGTACTTC

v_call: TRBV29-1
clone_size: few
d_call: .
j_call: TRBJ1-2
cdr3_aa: CSVGSRADYGYTF
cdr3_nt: TGCAGCGTTGGATCCAGGGCGGACTATGGCTACACCTTC

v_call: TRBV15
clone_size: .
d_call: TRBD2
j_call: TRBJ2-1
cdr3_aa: CATSRDRTGGTREQFF
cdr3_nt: TGTGCCACCAGCAGAGATCGTACGGGAGGGACGCGCGAGCAGTTCTTC

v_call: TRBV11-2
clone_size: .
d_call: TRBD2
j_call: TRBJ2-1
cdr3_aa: CASSFRLLTSGSNEQFF
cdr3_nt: TGTGCCAGCAGCTTCCGCCTCCTTACTAGCGGGAGCAATGAGCAGTTCTTC

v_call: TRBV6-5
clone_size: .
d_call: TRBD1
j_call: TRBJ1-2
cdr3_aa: CASSYRETGRYGYTF
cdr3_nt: TGTGCCAGCAGTTACCGAGAGACAGGGCGGTATGGCTACACCTTC

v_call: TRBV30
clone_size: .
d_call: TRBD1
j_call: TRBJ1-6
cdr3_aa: CAWSGVDRAYNSPLHF
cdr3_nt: TGTGCCTGGAGTGGGGTCGACAGGGCCTATAATTCACCCCTCCACTTT

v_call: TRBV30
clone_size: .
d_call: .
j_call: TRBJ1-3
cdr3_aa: CAWTLDFSGNTIYF
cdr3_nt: TGTGCCTGGACGCTTGACTTCTCTGGAAACACCATATATTTT

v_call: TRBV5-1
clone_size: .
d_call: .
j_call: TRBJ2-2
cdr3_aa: CASSFPQGLGELFF
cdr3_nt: TGCGCCAGCAGTTTTCCCCAGGGTTTGGGGGAGCTGTTTTTT

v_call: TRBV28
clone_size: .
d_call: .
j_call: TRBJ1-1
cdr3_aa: CASRSGNTEAFF
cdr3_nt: TGTGCCAGCCGATCAGGGAACACTGAAGCTTTCTTT

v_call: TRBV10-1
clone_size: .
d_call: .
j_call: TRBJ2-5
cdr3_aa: CASSANGQRVETQYF
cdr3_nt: TGCGCCAGCAGTGCCAACGGACAACGAGTAGAGACCCAGTACTTC

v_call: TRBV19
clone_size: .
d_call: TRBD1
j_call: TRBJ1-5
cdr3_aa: CASSMGDRAGGNQPQHF
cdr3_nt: TGTGCCAGTAGTATGGGCGACAGGGCGGGCGGCAATCAGCCCCAGCATTTT

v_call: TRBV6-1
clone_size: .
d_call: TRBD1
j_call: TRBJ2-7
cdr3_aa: CASSERFGGLDRGQWIEQYF
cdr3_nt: TGTGCCAGCAGTGAAAGGTTCGGGGGCCTTGACAGGGGCCAGTGGATCGAGCAGTACTTC

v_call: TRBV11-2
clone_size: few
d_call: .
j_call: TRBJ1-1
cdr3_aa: CASSFYRTEAFF
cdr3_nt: TGTGCCAGCAGCTTTTACAGAACCGAAGCTTTCTTT

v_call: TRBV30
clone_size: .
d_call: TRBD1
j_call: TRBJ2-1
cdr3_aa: CAWSQYRGELLGSYNEQFF
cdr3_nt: TGTGCCTGGAGTCAATACAGGGGAGAACTACTGGGGTCCTACAATGAGCAGTTCTTC